This T cell receptor beta chain was sequenced in a study of post-analysis software for immune sequencing data. Study results and caveats: The five TRBV segments detected at higher frequency in patients than in controls included TRBV5-6, TRBV5-1 and TRBV20-1. Normalized Chao1 diversity was significantly lower in multiple sclerosis patients than in controls. Strong same-batch co-clustering of samples appeared with F measure clustering.

Each TCR beta cDNA library carried unique molecular identifiers. TCRdb re-analysed the PCR reads in MiXCR, keeping a single row per CDR3 protein. Here the sample spans 500,000 to 600,000 distinct CDR3 sequences, around 47% being singletons. Germline V CDR1 and CDR2: SQVTM, ANQGSEA. V shed 4 bases and J shed 0 bases, with 9 bases lying between them. The CDR3 runs 13 residues. Regarding this clonotype: Its antigen is undetermined.

Sample: blood. The chain employs TRBV29-1 and TRBJ1-1; D gene ambiguous. This sequence was found in a girl aged 10-17 years with multiple sclerosis. CDR3 DNA sequence: TGCAGCGTTGGGTCAGCTCTGAACACTGAAGCTTTCTTT. It specifies CSVGSALNTEAFF.